These T cell receptor beta chains were read from a single sample in a study of blood T cells in healthy people across ages. From the 5' RACE reads, TCRdb called clonotypes with MiXCR, one entry per CDR3 protein. The table records over 300,000 distinct CDR3 sequences, 45% to 65% of them present only once. Sequenced input: blood. These receptors were obtained from a man between 60 and 75 years old in good health. The CDR3 runs from the conserved cysteine through the conserved F or W. D genes are given only for firm matches. Size is omitted from some rows. Given values are once, few, many or a class for expanded clones.

clone_size j_call v_call cdr3_length d_call cdr3_nt cdr3_aa
. TRBJ2-5 TRBV20-1 13 . TGCAGTGCTTGGGACAACCCCACGGGTGAGCAGTACTTC CSAWDNPTGEQYF
. TRBJ2-1 TRBV5-1 17 TRBD2 TGCGCCAGCAGCCCCCGGACTAGCGGGGGGTCCTACAATGAGCAGTTCTTC CASSPRTSGGSYNEQFF
. TRBJ2-3 TRBV12-3/TRBV12-4 14 TRBD2 TGTGCCAGCAGTTTGGGCGGGGGGTACGGTCCGCAGTATTTT CASSLGGGYGPQYF
. TRBJ2-3 TRBV6-2/TRBV6-3 15 . TGTGCCAGCAGACCCGTTTCGGGAGAGTCTGATACGCAGTATTTT CASRPVSGESDTQYF
. TRBJ1-1 TRBV24-1 15 TRBD1 TGTGCCACCAGTGATCCCGGGACAGGGGACACTGAAGCTTTCTTT CATSDPGTGDTEAFF
. TRBJ2-7 TRBV5-1 13 . TGCGCCAGCAGCCAGGACAGTTTCTACGAGCAGTACTTC CASSQDSFYEQYF
. TRBJ2-3 TRBV7-2 14 . TGTGCCAGCAGCCCAGACGGGCGAACAGATACGCAGTATTTT CASSPDGRTDTQYF
few TRBJ2-1 TRBV6-2/TRBV6-3 13 . TGTGCCAGCAGTAGACAGAGCTACAATGAGCAGTTCTTC CASSRQSYNEQFF
once TRBJ2-3 TRBV10-3 13 . TGTGCCATCAGTGAGGGCAGGGGTAGTACGCAGTATTTT CAISEGRGSTQYF
few TRBJ2-3 TRBV9 17 TRBD2 TGTGCCAGCAGCCCCCGGAGTAGCGGGGGGGCCGGAGATACGCAGTATTTT CASSPRSSGGAGDTQYF
. TRBJ2-5 TRBV5-1 15 . TGCGCCAGCAGCCCCGACCCAGTTGGGGGGGAGACCCAGTACTTC CASSPDPVGGETQYF
. TRBJ1-2 TRBV7-9 15 . TGTGCCAGCAGCTTAGTTCGCCCGGCCCACATCAGCTACACCTTC CASSLVRPAHISYTF
. TRBJ2-5 TRBV6-2/TRBV6-3 15 . TGTGCCAGCAGTTACTCGAAGGGCTACCAAGAGCCCCAGTACTTC CASSYSKGYQEPQYF
few TRBJ2-1 TRBV7-2 16 TRBD1 TGTGCCAGCAGCTTAGCGGGGGACAGGGCCTACAATGAGCAGTTCTTC CASSLAGDRAYNEQFF
few TRBJ1-2 TRBV29-1 14 TRBD1 TGCAGCGTCGTCCAGGGGGTCACATCCTATGGCTACACCTTC CSVVQGVTSYGYTF
. TRBJ2-6 TRBV2 15 . TGTGCCAGCAAGTTACAGGGTACTGGGGCCAACGTCCTGACTTTC CASKLQGTGANVLTF
. TRBJ2-1 TRBV14 15 . TGTGCCAGCAGCCAACTGGGGAGTTCCTACAATGAGCAGTTCTTC CASSQLGSSYNEQFF
. TRBJ1-5 TRBV2 17 . TGTGCCAGCAGTGAAGCGCTTGGGGTAGAGGGCAATCAGCCCCAGCATTTT CASSEALGVEGNQPQHF
. TRBJ2-3 TRBV6-6 16 . TGTGCCAGCAGTGAGTCTCGAGCGGTGGGGGGAGATACGCAGTATTTT CASSESRAVGGDTQYF
. TRBJ2-1 TRBV28 15 . TGTGCCAGTCAGACAGCCGGATTTTCCTACAATGAGCAGTTCTTC CASQTAGFSYNEQFF
many TRBJ1-2 TRBV10-3 13 TRBD1 TGTGCCACAAGGGGGGACAGGAACTATGGCTACACCTTC CATRGDRNYGYTF
many TRBJ2-5 TRBV10-3 13 TRBD2 TGTGCCATCAGTGAACCAGCGGGGGAGACCCAGTACTTC CAISEPAGETQYF
few TRBJ2-7 TRBV14 13 . TGCGCCAGCAGCCAAGATTTAACCTACGAGCAGTACTTC CASSQDLTYEQYF
. TRBJ2-5 TRBV12-5 11 . TGTGCTAGTGGTTTGGTAGCAGGGCTTGACTTC CASGLVAGLDF
. TRBJ1-2 TRBV20-1 13 . TGCAGTGCTAGAAGGCAGACCGCTGGCGGCTACACCTTC CSARRQTAGGYTF
. TRBJ2-5 TRBV2 13 . TGTGCCAGCATGGAGACAGCCCAAGAGACCCAGTACTTC CASMETAQETQYF
. TRBJ2-7 TRBV27 17 . TGTGCCAGCAGTTTGGGGCGCCGGGCAGGGTGGTCCTACGAGCAGTACTTC CASSLGRRAGWSYEQYF
. TRBJ1-2 TRBV6-5 13 . TGTGCCAGCAGTCCCCCTCGATCCTATGGCTACACCTTC CASSPPRSYGYTF
few TRBJ2-7 TRBV14 17 . TGTGCCAGCAGCCCCCGACGGGTTCAGGGCCCCTTCTACGAGCAGTACTTC CASSPRRVQGPFYEQYF
. TRBJ1-2 TRBV2 13 TRBD1 TGTGCCAGCAGATCCGACAGGGCCTATGGCTACACCTTC CASRSDRAYGYTF
. TRBJ2-1 TRBV29-1 15 . TGCAGCGTTGCCCGGCGGAGCGACTCCTACAATGAGCAGTTCTTC CSVARRSDSYNEQFF
. TRBJ2-7 TRBV20-1 14 . TGCAGTGCGCAGCCCGACCGGAACTCCTACGAGCAGTACTTC CSAQPDRNSYEQYF
. TRBJ2-3 TRBV21-1 16 . TGTGCCAGCAGCAAAGGGGTCCGGGAGGGCCGCGATACGCAGTATTTT CASSKGVREGRDTQYF
many TRBJ2-5 TRBV30 15 TRBD2 TGTGCCTGGAGTGTAAGAGCGGGAGTCGGGGAGACCCAGTACTTC CAWSVRAGVGETQYF
. TRBJ2-7 TRBV3-1 16 . TGTGCCAGCAGCCAAGAGGGAATCAGCTCCTACAATGAGCAGTACTTC CASSQEGISSYNEQYF
few TRBJ2-1 TRBV7-2 14 . TGTGCCAGCAGCCGTTCAACTAGAGGCAATGAGCAGTTCTTC CASSRSTRGNEQFF
. TRBJ2-7 TRBV12-3/TRBV12-4 16 TRBD2 TGTGCCAGCAGCCGACTAGCGGGAGGGCCATCTGTTGGGCAGTACTTC CASSRLAGGPSVGQYF
few TRBJ2-3 TRBV5-1 14 . TGCGCCAGCAGCCCGACTCCCTACACAGATACGCAGTATTTT CASSPTPYTDTQYF
. TRBJ2-7 TRBV20-1 14 . TGCAGTGCTACTACTATCGACATGCTTAGCGAGCAGTACTTC CSATTIDMLSEQYF
. TRBJ2-5 TRBV20-1 14 TRBD2 TGCAGTGCCACTAGCGGGGGGGCGGAAGAGACCCAGTACTTC CSATSGGAEETQYF
. TRBJ2-3 TRBV7-3 15 TRBD2 TGTGCCAGCAGCTTAAAGGCGGGAGGGGCAGATACGCAGTATTTT CASSLKAGGADTQYF